This entry concerns a single T cell receptor (beta chain). Between the trimmed V and J ends, which lost 0 bases and 8 bases, there was a span of 17 bases. This CDR3 region has 16 residues. The germline CDR1 and CDR2 sequences are SGDLS and YYNGEE. The entry originates in a study of control samples from healthy donors and cancer patients. The method was immunoSEQ multiplex PCR; TCRdb's version includes in-frame clones alone and lacks a portion of them. The sample comprises 70,000 to 90,000 clones, 94% of which are singletons, and around 6.4% rests with the top ten. The sequenced material came from blood. The source is a woman between 40 and 55 years old in good health. This rearrangement joins TRBV9 to TRBJ1-4, with D possibly TRBD1 on 5 matching bases. The CDR3 sequence is CASSVGQGGLVEKLFF. The CDR3 bases are TGTGCCAGCAGCGTAGGGCAGGGTGGATTGGTGGAAAAACTGTTTTTT.